The 27 T cell receptor beta chains reported below all come from one sample, sequenced in a study of CD8 T cells in Susac syndrome. A quantity of about 0.5 to 1 ug RNA underwent reverse transcription using random hexamers. TCRdb recomputed calls from the immunoSEQ multiplex PCR reads with MiXCR, one row per CDR3 protein. The sample carries 400,000 or so distinct CDR3 sequences, approximately 85% recorded once. Sequenced material: CD8+ T cells from PBMCs. The source of these receptors is a human donor with multiple sclerosis.

V gene TRBV18 combines with J gene TRBJ2-7; unclear D gene. Germline loops: CDR1 KGHSH, CDR2 LQKENI. The CDR3 spans 13 residues. The V and J ends lost 3 bases and 0 bases respectively, with 6 bases between them. The CDR3 is CASSPHISYEQYF. In nucleotides, the CDR3 is TGTGCCAGCTCACCGCACATCTCCTACGAGCAGTACTTC.

This chain links TRBV28 with TRBJ1-3, with TRBD1 matching 7 bases. Germline-derived CDR1 and CDR2 are MDHEN and SYDVKM. The trim removed 8 bases at V and 0 bases at J, leaving 10 bases unmatched. CDR3 length: 16 residues. CDR3 region: CASAKTGFGSGNTIYF. DNA of the CDR3: TGTGCCAGCGCCAAGACAGGGTTCGGCTCTGGAAACACCATATATTTT.

J is TRBJ2-5 and V is TRBV6-2 or TRBV6-3, with 11 positions matching TRBD2. Germline V CDR1 and CDR2: MNHEY, SVGEGT. V lost 5 bases and J lost 1; bases outside the gene matches: 6. This CDR3 has 16 residues. CDR3 region: CASSLLSGGAQETQYF. DNA of the CDR3: TGTGCCAGCAGTCTCCTTAGCGGGGGGGCCCAAGAGACCCAGTACTTC.

The CDR3 spells CASSQAAAGETQYF. The CDR3 nucleotides read TGTGCCAGCAGCCAAGCCGCAGCAGGGGAGACCCAGTACTTC. The rearrangement links TRBV3-1 to TRBJ2-5; possibly TRBD1 for D (5 bases). The germline V and J ends were trimmed by 1 base and 5 bases, with 11 bases remaining between them. The CDR3 has 14 residues. CDR1 is LGHDT and CDR2 is YNNKEL in the germline V gene (reference sequence).

The V gene is TRBV19, the J gene TRBJ1-2, with D hard to call. The CDR3 contains 22 residues. V was cut by 7 bases and J by 4 bases, with 40 bases left in between. Germline V gives CDR1 LNHDA, CDR2 SQIVND (reference sequence). CDR3 DNA sequence: TGTGCCAGTATTGCCAAGGGCCGGTCGTTGCCGGTATTAGGAGGAGAGGGCTATGGCTACACCTTC. Translation: CASIAKGRSLPVLGGEGYGYTF.

V gene TRBV6-6 combines with J gene TRBJ2-2; D may be TRBD2 (6 bases). This CDR3 has 15 residues. Germline CDR1 is MNHNY and CDR2 is SVGAGI (reference sequence). Trimming stripped 4 bases from V and 5 bases from J, with 14 bases between. This CDR3 is CASSFVEGRTGELFF. Written as DNA, the CDR3 is TGTGCCAGCAGTTTCGTGGAGGGGAGGACCGGGGAGCTGTTTTTT.

The chain employs TRBV5-1 and TRBJ2-3; D gene unclear. V lost 3 bases and J 5 bases, leaving 13 bases between the germline ends. Looked up from germline, CDR1 is SGHRS and CDR2 is YFSETQ. This CDR3 has 14 residues. CDR3 coding DNA: TGCGCCAGCAGCTCGACGGTGGCAGGAGATACGCAGTATTTT. Translation gives CASSSTVAGDTQYF.

The rearrangement uses TRBV13 and TRBJ2-1; D ambiguous. Germline V gene sequence: CDR1 PRHDT, CDR2 FYEKMQ (reference sequence). The CDR3 covers 14 residues. V was shortened by 4 bases and J by 4 bases, with 11 bases between the two germline ends. CDR3 sequence: CASSSSAPYNEQFF. CDR3 in DNA: TGTGCCAGCAGCTCCTCAGCGCCTTACAATGAGCAGTTCTTC.

The chain carries TRBV6-1 and TRBJ2-1, with unresolved D. In germline, CDR1 is MNHNS, CDR2 SASEGT. CDR3 length: 15 residues. V gave up 5 bases and J gave up 2 bases, with 13 bases separating them. The CDR3 here is CASSKGTWAYNEQFF. CDR3 bases: TGTGCCAGCAGTAAGGGCACCTGGGCCTACAATGAGCAGTTCTTC.

The chain joins TRBV6-5 to TRBJ2-7, with D possibly TRBD1 on 5 matching bases. Germline CDR1 reads MNHEY; CDR2 reads SVGAGI. Trimming pared 2 bases from V and 5 bases from J, leaving 22 bases between. The CDR3 is 17 residues long. DNA for the CDR3: TGTGCCAGCAGTTACGTAATCCAGGGTGTACTAAGGGACGAGCAGTACTTC. It translates to CASSYVIQGVLRDEQYF.

This clonotype was seen only a few times. The chain couples TRBV5-1 to TRBJ2-3; D gene unclear. The V gene's germline CDR1 is SGHRS and CDR2 YFSETQ. V was cut by 0 bases and J by 3 bases, with 11 bases left in between. The CDR3 runs to 15 residues. CDR3 loop: CASSLVVTATDTQYF. In nucleotides, the CDR3 is TGCGCCAGCAGCTTGGTGGTCACAGCTACAGATACGCAGTATTTT.

This chain uses TRBV20-1 with TRBJ1-1; TRBD1 might be the D (6 bases). V dropped 6 bases and J dropped 6 bases, with 11 bases sitting between them. This CDR3 has 11 residues. Germline-derived CDR1 and CDR2 are DFQATT and SNEGSKA (reference sequence). CDR3 residues: CSARDNAEAFF. The CDR3 nucleotides are TGCAGTGCAAGGGACAATGCTGAAGCTTTCTTT.

CDR3 nucleotides: TGTGCCAGCAGTTTAGTGGGGCAAGCGGCTTTCTTT. Protein: CASSLVGQAAFF. This chain uses TRBV27 with TRBJ1-1; a possible D gene is TRBD1 (5 bases). The CDR3 contains 12 residues. V was pared by 2 bases and J by 11 bases, with 12 bases between. Germline lookup yields CDR1 MNHEY and CDR2 SMNVEV (reference sequence).

The CDR3 DNA follows: TGTGCCACCAGTGACCCTGACAAGAGCTCCTACAATGAGCAGTTCTTC. Protein product: CATSDPDKSSYNEQFF. The genes are TRBV24-1 and TRBJ2-1; unclear D gene. Germline assignment: CDR1 KGHDR and CDR2 SFDVKD. The length of the CDR3 is 16 residues. Trimming took off 4 bases at V and 0 bases at J, with 12 bases between the two ends.

The chain carries TRBV29-1 and TRBJ1-4; TRBD1 might be the D (6 bases). V was trimmed by 3 bases and J by 6 bases, leaving 11 bases between them. Germline lookup yields CDR1 SQVTM and CDR2 ANQGSEA. The CDR3 runs 13 residues. The CDR3 protein is CSVDRGEDEKLFF. DNA of the CDR3: TGCAGCGTTGACAGGGGAGAGGATGAAAAACTGTTTTTT.

The chain links TRBV7-2 to TRBJ1-6; D possibly corresponds to TRBD1 (6 bases). V gave up 1 base and J gave up 7 bases, with 20 bases separating them. Germline CDR1 is SGHTA and CDR2 is FQGNSA. The CDR3 totals 18 residues. CDR3 sequence (DNA): TGTGCCAGCAGCTTAGGAACTCCAGGGGTAGTGAGCAATTCACCCCTCCACTTT. Protein sequence: CASSLGTPGVVSNSPLHF.

The chain has TRBV6-6 and TRBJ2-7; 7 bases are a match to TRBD2. After removal of 2 bases from V and 7 bases from J, the junction contained 11 bases not matched to a gene. The germline gives CDR1 MNHNY, CDR2 SVGAGI (reference sequence). This CDR3 region has 15 residues. CDR3 coding DNA: TGTGCCAGCAGTTACCCACCTGGCGGGAGTGAAGAGCAGTACTTC. Amino acid sequence: CASSYPPGGSEEQYF.

The V call is TRBV29-1, the J call TRBJ2-7; 15 nucleotides align to TRBD2. From germline, CDR1 is SQVTM and CDR2 ANQGSEA. V trimming: 5 bases; J trimming: 1 base; junction bases outside the gene matches: 6. This CDR3 has 16 amino acids. CDR3 loop: CSVQGLAGGESYEQYF. The CDR3 DNA sequence: TGCAGCGTTCAGGGACTAGCGGGGGGAGAATCCTACGAGCAGTACTTC.

This clonotype was found once. The chain employs TRBV10-2 and TRBJ2-2, with D tentatively TRBD1 (5 bases). CDR3 size: 16 residues. V was pared by 3 bases and J by 4 bases, with 15 bases between. Germline V CDR1 and CDR2: WSHSY, SAAADI. The CDR3 DNA reads TGCGCCAGCAGTGAAGTCCCCCAGGGTCTCACCGGGGAGCTGTTTTTT. It is translated as CASSEVPQGLTGELFF.

This clonotype was seen only a few times. The rearrangement uses TRBV30 and TRBJ2-3; D gene unclear. Germline V gene lookup returns CDR1 GTSNPN and CDR2 SVGIG (reference sequence). The V end lost 3 bases, the J end lost 2 bases, and 18 bases lay between the germline ends. The CDR3 is 16 amino acids. CDR3 sequence: CAWSNLRRLYTDTQYF. CDR3 DNA: TGTGCCTGGAGCAACCTTAGAAGGCTTTACACAGATACGCAGTATTTT.

On this clonotype itself: At one of its ends the junction is not consistent with the germline gene, which may arise from a read error. This chain connects TRBV29-1 to TRBJ1-2; D not certain. Germline loops: CDR1 SQVTM, CDR2 ANQGSEA. This CDR3 is 16 amino acids long. The CDR3 region has the DNA TGCAGCGTCGAAGTAAGCAGCGCACTCACTAACTATGGCTACACCTTC. It is translated as CSVEVSSALTNYGYTF.

V is TRBV6-6 and J is TRBJ1-3; D ambiguous. Germline V gives CDR1 MNHNY, CDR2 SVGAGI (reference sequence). The V gene lost 4 bases and the J gene lost 0 bases, with 13 bases spanning the gap. The CDR3 length is 16 residues. CDR3 protein: CASSLGVASSGNTIYF. In DNA form, the CDR3 reads TGTGCCAGCAGTTTGGGAGTTGCAAGCTCTGGAAACACCATATATTTT.

The chain uses TRBV5-1 and TRBJ1-2, with D perhaps TRBD1 (5 bases). The germline V gene encodes CDR1 SGHRS and CDR2 YFSETQ. This CDR3 has 15 amino acids. V was trimmed by 0 bases and J by 1 base, leaving 10 bases between them. CDR3 sequence: CASSLALGVNYGYTF. CDR3 sequence (DNA): TGCGCCAGCAGCTTGGCCTTAGGGGTTAACTATGGCTACACCTTC.

The chain carries TRBV7-6 and TRBJ2-7; the D gene is possibly TRBD1 (6 bases). Trimming pared 5 bases from V and 12 bases from J, leaving 17 bases between. The V gene's germline CDR1 is SGHVS and CDR2 FNYEAQ. The CDR3 has 12 residues. The CDR3 DNA reads as TGTGCCAGCAGCCAGGAATACAGGGTCTTGTACTTC. Amino acids: CASSQEYRVLYF.

The V gene is TRBV20-1, the J gene TRBJ1-3, with D perhaps matching TRBD1 (5 bases). The V gene's germline CDR1 is DFQATT and CDR2 SNEGSKA (reference sequence). The CDR3 is 17 residues long. V lost 2 bases and J 0 bases, leaving 17 bases between the germline ends. The CDR3 spells CSARPFVTVGSGNTIYF. In nucleotides, the CDR3 is TGCAGTGCTAGACCATTTGTGACAGTCGGCTCTGGAAACACCATATATTTT.

V and J are TRBV7-9 and TRBJ1-2, with 8 bases lining up with TRBD1. Trimming cost V 4 bases and J 6 bases; bases outside gene matches: 10. This CDR3 spans 15 amino acids. Germline V gives CDR1 SEHNR, CDR2 FQNEAQ (reference sequence). The CDR3 protein is CASSSSTGTGDGYTF. The DNA for the CDR3 is TGTGCCAGCAGCTCCTCAACCGGGACAGGAGATGGCTACACCTTC. Drawing the rest from reference TRBV7-9 and TRBJ1-2, the complete variable domain is DTGVSQNPRHKITKRGQNVTFRCDPISEHNRLYWYRQTLGQGPEFLTYFQNEAQLEKSRLLSDRFSAERPKGSFSTLEIQRTEQGDSAMYLCASSSSTGTGDGYTFGSGTRLTVV.

The rearrangement uses TRBV24-1 and TRBJ2-2; unclear D gene. The CDR3 runs to 12 residues. V shed 2 bases and J shed 7 bases, with 4 bases lying between them. Germline V CDR1 and CDR2: KGHDR, SFDVKD. CDR3 loop: CATSDYNGELFF. As DNA, the CDR3 is TGTGCCACCAGTGATTACAACGGGGAGCTGTTTTTT.